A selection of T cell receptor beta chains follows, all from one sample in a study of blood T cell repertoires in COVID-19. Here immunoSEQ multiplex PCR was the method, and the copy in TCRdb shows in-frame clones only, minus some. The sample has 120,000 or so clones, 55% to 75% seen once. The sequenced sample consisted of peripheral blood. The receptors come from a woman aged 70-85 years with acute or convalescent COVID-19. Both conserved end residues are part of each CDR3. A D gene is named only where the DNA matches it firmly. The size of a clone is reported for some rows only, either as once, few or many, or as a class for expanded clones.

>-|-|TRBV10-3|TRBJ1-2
CAISGQTNYGYTF
TGTGCCATCAGTGGGCAAACTAACTATGGCTACACCTTC
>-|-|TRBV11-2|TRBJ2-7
CASSLEATSYEQYF
TGTGCCAGCAGCTTAGAGGCCACCTCCTACGAGCAGTACTTC
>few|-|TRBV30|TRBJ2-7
CAWSDGGSYEQYF
TGTGCCTGGAGTGACGGTGGGAGCTACGAGCAGTACTTC
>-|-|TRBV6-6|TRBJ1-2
CASDPHLWAPDGYTF
TGTGCCAGCGACCCTCACCTTTGGGCGCCGGATGGCTACACCTTC
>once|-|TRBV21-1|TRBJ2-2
CASSNSIGTSGIFTGELFF
TGTGCCAGCTCAAACTCCATCGGGACTAGCGGGATATTCACCGGGGAGCTGTTTTTT
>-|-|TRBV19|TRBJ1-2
CASSSSGLYGYTF
TGTGCCAGTAGCAGCTCAGGCCTCTATGGCTACACCTTC
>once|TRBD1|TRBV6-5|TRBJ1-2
CASSGGQVGGYTF
TGTGCCAGCAGCGGGGGACAGGTTGGAGGCTACACCTTC
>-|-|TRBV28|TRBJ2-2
CASRSRGSSPYTGELFF
TGTGCCAGCAGATCCAGGGGATCGAGCCCCTACACCGGGGAGCTGTTTTTT
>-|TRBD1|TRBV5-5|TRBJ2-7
CASSSADRAAYEQYF
TGTGCCAGCAGCTCAGCCGACAGGGCGGCCTACGAGCAGTACTTC
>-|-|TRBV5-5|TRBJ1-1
CASRPRENTEAFF
TGTGCCAGCAGACCGAGGGAGAACACTGAAGCTTTCTTT
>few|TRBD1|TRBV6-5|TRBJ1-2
CATSVTDRGSDGYTF
TGTGCCACCTCGGTAACCGACAGGGGTAGTGATGGCTACACCTTC
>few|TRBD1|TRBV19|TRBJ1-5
CASSIIPTAYRGSNQPQHF
TGTGCCAGTAGTATAATCCCGACCGCATACAGGGGTAGCAATCAGCCCCAGCATTTT
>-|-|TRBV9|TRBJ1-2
CASSSLTGVGGYTF
TGTGCCAGCAGCTCCCTGACGGGGGTAGGGGGCTACACCTTC
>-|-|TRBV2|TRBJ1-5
CASREQGRSQPQHF
TGTGCCAGCAGGGAACAGGGTCGGAGTCAGCCCCAGCATTTT